The 21 T cell receptor beta chains in this list originate from one sample, sequenced in a study of OX40 agonist ivuxolimab in advanced cancers. Here immunoSEQ multiplex PCR was the method, and the copy in TCRdb shows in-frame clones only, minus some. The sample contains about 41,000 clones, about 83% of which appear only once. Specimen: CD4+ or CD8+ T cells sorted from blood, collected in a trial of the OX40 agonist ivuxolimab. The receptors originated from an adult with an advanced solid tumor such as melanoma, head and neck, liver or kidney cancer.

The chain carries TRBV15 and TRBJ2-3; D is unclear. CDR1 LNHNV and CDR2 YYDKDF come from the germline V gene (reference sequence). V lost 0 bases and J lost 3, with 13 bases in between. CDR3 size: 16 residues. This CDR3 reads CATSREVLAATDTQYF. Written as DNA, the CDR3 is TGTGCCACCAGCAGAGAGGTATTGGCGGCGACAGATACGCAGTATTTT.

Here the CDR3 reads CAWRAGTGEQFF. CDR3 coding DNA: TGTGCCTGGAGGGCAGGGACAGGGGAGCAGTTCTTC. The chain combines TRBV30 with TRBJ2-1, with TRBD1 identical over 9 bases. V lost 3 bases, J lost 10 bases, and 4 bases stayed unmatched. In germline, CDR1 is GTSNPN, CDR2 SVGIG (reference sequence). The CDR3 runs 12 residues.

This sequence joins TRBV6-5 and TRBJ1-1; D uncertain. The V gene's germline CDR1 is MNHEY and CDR2 SVGAGI. V shed 5 bases and J shed 6 bases, with 13 bases lying between them. CDR3 length equals 13 residues. Written as DNA, the CDR3 is TGTGCCAGCAGTCAGAGCAGTGGCGCTGAAGCTTTCTTT. Translating gives CASSQSSGAEAFF.

The chain joins TRBV2 to TRBJ1-4; no clear D. The CDR3 loop spans 12 amino acids. Trimming removed 7 bases from V and 4 bases from J, with 7 bases in between. The V gene's germline CDR1 is SNHLY and CDR2 FYNNEI. CDR3 protein: CASNQHNEKLFF. CDR3 in DNA: TGTGCCAGCAACCAGCATAATGAAAAACTGTTTTTT.

This clone was recorded only once. The rearrangement joins TRBV6-6 to TRBJ2-7; TRBD1 aligns across 7 bases. Germline assignment: CDR1 MNHNY and CDR2 SVGAGI (reference sequence). Losses at the gene ends were 0 bases for V and 6 bases for J; bases not matched to a gene: 8. This CDR3 has 15 amino acids. CDR3 region: CASSYSPTGTCEQYF. The CDR3 DNA reads as TGTGCCAGCAGTTACTCCCCGACAGGGACCTGCGAGCAGTACTTC.

The rearrangement uses TRBV7-9 and TRBJ1-1; no definite D call. This CDR3 has 12 amino acids. V dropped 1 base and J dropped 5 bases, with 5 bases sitting between them. Germline values: CDR1 SEHNR, CDR2 FQNEAQ (reference sequence). CDR3 residues: CASSLGETEAFF. For the CDR3, the DNA is TGTGCCAGCAGCTTAGGTGAGACTGAAGCTTTCTTT.

This chain joins TRBV7-2 and TRBJ2-2; D is unclear. The length of the CDR3 is 14 residues. The germline V and J ends were trimmed by 2 bases and 4 bases, with 8 bases remaining between them. Looked up from germline, CDR1 is SGHTA and CDR2 is FQGNSA. The CDR3 loop is CASSLYKSTGELFF. As DNA, the CDR3 is TGTGCCAGCAGCTTATACAAAAGCACCGGGGAGCTGTTTTTT.

J is TRBJ2-1 and V is TRBV11-2; 14 positions match TRBD2. The CDR3 consists of 15 residues. CDR1 SGHAT and CDR2 FQNNGV come from the germline V gene. The V segment lost 1 base and the J segment 8 bases; nucleotides outside the gene matches: 1. The CDR3 protein is CASSLGGLAGDEQFF. CDR3 sequence (DNA): TGTGCCAGCAGCTTAGGGGGACTAGCGGGAGATGAGCAGTTCTTC.

The V gene is TRBV30, the J gene TRBJ2-5; D gene unclear. Germline assignment: CDR1 GTSNPN and CDR2 SVGIG (reference sequence). The CDR3 covers 16 residues. The V gene lost 0 bases and the J gene lost 0 bases, with 14 bases spanning the gap. CDR3 in DNA: TGTGCCTGGAGTGTAAAGGTTTACCCAAACCAAGAGACCCAGTACTTC. Translated: CAWSVKVYPNQETQYF.

The rearrangement links TRBV7-9 to TRBJ1-2; 7 bases are a match to TRBD1. This CDR3 spans 14 amino acids. Trimming at V came to 5 bases and at J to 8 bases, leaving 11 bases not matched to a gene. Germline V CDR1 and CDR2: SEHNR, FQNEAQ (reference sequence). The CDR3 protein is CASSPSLNRGGYTF. The CDR3 nucleotides read TGTGCCAGCAGCCCGAGTCTCAACAGGGGCGGCTACACCTTC.

The rearrangement joins TRBV6-6 to TRBJ2-1, with TRBD2 matching 12 bases. This CDR3 region has 15 residues. With 4 bases clipped from V and 4 bases from J, the junction kept 2 bases outside the gene matches. CDR1 and CDR2 from the germline V gene are MNHNY and SVGAGI (reference sequence). CDR3 bases: TGTGCCAGCAGTTCCGGGACTAGCGGGTACAATGAGCAGTTCTTC. Protein sequence: CASSSGTSGYNEQFF.

The chain employs TRBV14 and TRBJ2-2; D is unclear. Trimming pared 4 bases from V and 4 bases from J, leaving 4 bases between. The length of the CDR3 is 12 residues. Germline-derived CDR1 and CDR2 are SGHDN and FVKESK. CDR3 in amino acids: CASSPTTGELFF. Here the CDR3 DNA reads TGTGCCAGCAGCCCTACCACCGGGGAGCTGTTTTTT.

The V gene is TRBV10-1, the J gene TRBJ2-7; 11 bases align to TRBD1. The CDR3 loop spans 14 amino acids. Per germline, CDR1 WNHNN and CDR2 SYGVQD (reference sequence). V lost 4 bases, J lost 8 bases, and 7 bases stayed unmatched. The CDR3 DNA follows: TGCGCCAGCAGTGCCCCCGGGACAGGGGGTCAGCAGTACTTC. Encoded protein: CASSAPGTGGQQYF.

The V gene is TRBV6-6, the J gene TRBJ2-3; D remains ambiguous. V was trimmed by 4 bases and J by 9 bases, leaving 11 bases between them. The CDR3 totals 12 residues. Germline V gives CDR1 MNHNY, CDR2 SVGAGI (reference sequence). CDR3 sequence reads: CASSLDELTQYF. CDR3 nucleotide sequence: TGTGCCAGCAGTTTAGATGAACTCACGCAGTATTTT.

J is TRBJ1-1 and V is TRBV19; no clear D. The CDR3 extends over 16 amino acids. Trimming stripped 5 bases from V and 5 bases from J, with 21 bases between. Germline CDR1 is LNHDA and CDR2 is SQIVND (reference sequence). CDR3 loop: CASSFSASSFYTEAFF. CDR3 DNA sequence: TGTGCCAGTAGTTTCAGTGCCAGTAGTTTCTATACTGAAGCTTTCTTT.

This clone was detected only a few times. V and J are TRBV27 and TRBJ2-1; 12 nucleotides match TRBD2. Germline trimming cut 5 bases from V and 5 bases from J; bases unmatched to any gene: 4. Germline V gene sequence: CDR1 MNHEY, CDR2 SMNVEV (reference sequence). This CDR3 spans 15 amino acids. The CDR3 protein is CASSELAGGHNEQFF. The CDR3 DNA reads as TGTGCCAGCAGTGAACTAGCGGGGGGACACAATGAGCAGTTCTTC.

This clone was observed a few times. The gene calls are TRBV10-1 and TRBJ2-7, with D hard to call. V lost 2 bases and J 6 bases, leaving 5 bases between the germline ends. The CDR3 length is 11 residues. Germline assignment: CDR1 WNHNN and CDR2 SYGVQD (reference sequence). The CDR3 nucleotides read TGCGCCAGCAGTGAGAACTCCGAGCAGTACTTC. Amino acids: CASSENSEQYF.

This rearrangement joins TRBV9 to TRBJ2-1, with TRBD1 matching 9 bases. The CDR3 spans 15 residues. V shed 0 bases, J shed 4 bases, and the junction held 2 bases outside the gene matches. Germline V gene lookup returns CDR1 SGDLS and CDR2 YYNGEE. CDR3 in amino acids: CASSVEGTGYNEQFF. The CDR3 nucleotides are TGTGCCAGCAGCGTAGAGGGGACAGGGTACAATGAGCAGTTCTTC.

This rearrangement joins TRBV12-5 to TRBJ1-4, with TRBD1 matching over 8 bases. Looked up from germline, CDR1 is LGHNT and CDR2 is FRNRAP. Losses at the gene ends were 1 base for V and 8 bases for J; bases not matched to a gene: 0. The CDR3 runs to 13 residues. CDR3 DNA: TGTGCTAGTGGTTTGGCAGGGGGCGAAAAACTGTTTTTT. Protein product: CASGLAGGEKLFF.

Written as DNA, the CDR3 is TGTGCCAGCAGCTTGGGGGGAATCATGTCCTACGAGCAGTACTTC. It yields the protein CASSLGGIMSYEQYF. This rearrangement joins TRBV5-4 to TRBJ2-7; no definite D call. This CDR3 comprises 15 residues. Between the trimmed V and J ends, which lost 0 bases and 1 base, there was a span of 11 bases. Germline V CDR1 and CDR2: SGHNT, YYREEE (reference sequence).

This clone appeared once. The chain couples TRBV4-2 to TRBJ1-3; weak D call: TRBD1 (6 bases). CDR1 and CDR2 from the germline V gene are LGHNA and YNFKEQ. The CDR3 runs 17 residues. V was pared by 1 base and J by 0 bases, with 13 bases between. Written as DNA, the CDR3 is TGTGCCAGCAGCCAAGGGATAAACAGGGACTCTGGAAACACCATATATTTT. Protein: CASSQGINRDSGNTIYF.